One sample yielded the 6 T cell receptor beta chains listed below, sequenced in a study of Ad26.COV2.S vaccination and SARS-CoV-2 variants. Profiled with immunoSEQ multiplex PCR; TCRdb holds only in-frame clones, not every one. The sample yields 350,000 to 500,000 clones, 85% to 90% seen once. Treatment: about 20 received Ad26.COV2.S at low or high dose, single or two shots; 5 received placebo; per-sample allocation not given. Following the first vaccine or placebo injection, samples were taken on day 63. Specimen: peripheral blood, collected in a trial of Ad26.COV2.S vaccine versus placebo. The receptors originated from a person between 18 and 65 years old who received the Ad26.COV2.S COVID-19 vaccine or a placebo.

As for this clone: The junction shows a germline mismatch at one end, possibly a read error. This chain uses TRBV9 with TRBJ2-5, with D unresolved. Germline assignment: CDR1 SGDLS and CDR2 YYNGEE. The CDR3 has 14 amino acids. CDR3 nucleotide sequence: TGTGCCAGCACCATAGGCCTAAACCAAAAGACCCAGTACTTC. Translating it yields CASTIGLNQKTQYF.

The chain couples TRBV30 to TRBJ1-5, with TRBD1 matching over 8 bases. The CDR3 is made up of 12 amino acids. Looked up from germline, CDR1 is GTSNPN and CDR2 is SVGIG (reference sequence). Trimming removed 7 bases from V and 4 bases from J; junction bases left unmatched: 3. The CDR3 sequence: CALDRDNQPQHF. DNA of the CDR3: TGTGCCTTGGACAGGGATAATCAGCCCCAGCATTTT. Using reference TRBV30 and TRBJ1-5 for the parts outside the CDR3, the full variable domain is SQTIHQWPATLVQPVGSPLSLECTVEGTSNPNLYWYRQAAGRGLQLLFYSVGIGQISSEVPQNLSASRPQDRQFILSSKKLLLSDSGFYLCALDRDNQPQHFGDGTRLSIL.

The CDR3: CASSQTLGGGAFEQFF. CDR3 nucleotides: TGTGCCAGCAGCCAGACCCTTGGCGGGGGGGCCTTTGAGCAGTTCTTC. The chain has TRBV3-1 (or the pseudogene TRBV3-2) and TRBJ2-1, with 9 bases fitting TRBD2. The germline V gene has CDR1 LGHDT and CDR2 YNNKEL (reference sequence). The CDR3 spans 16 residues. V shed 3 bases, J shed 9 bases, and the junction held 12 bases outside the gene matches.

This clone was recorded a few times. CDR3 coding DNA: TGTGCCAGCAGCCTTAGACAAAACTATGGCTACACCTTC. It is translated as CASSLRQNYGYTF. The rearrangement uses TRBV11-1 and TRBJ1-2; D is uncertain. The CDR3 has 13 residues. Germline loops: CDR1 SGHAT, CDR2 FQDESV (reference sequence). V lost 5 bases and J 2 bases, leaving 9 bases between the germline ends. Looking up the rest from reference TRBV11-1 and TRBJ1-2 gives the full variable domain: EAEVAQSPRYKITEKSQAVAFWCDPISGHATLYWYRQILGQGPELLVQFQDESVVDDSQLPKDRFSAERLKGVDSTLKIQPAELGDSAMYLCASSLRQNYGYTFGSGTRLTVV.

V and J are TRBV4-1 and TRBJ2-1; D call uncertain. Trimming stripped 3 bases from V and 2 bases from J, with 2 bases between. CDR1 and CDR2 (germline): MGHRA, YSYEKL. The length of the CDR3 is 12 residues. The CDR3 protein is CASSHPYNEQFF. CDR3 bases: TGCGCCAGCAGCCACCCCTACAATGAGCAGTTCTTC.

This sequence joins TRBV28 and TRBJ2-1; 8 bases agree with TRBD2. This CDR3 spans 12 amino acids. Trimming removed 6 bases from V and 15 bases from J; junction bases left unmatched: 10. Germline V gives CDR1 MDHEN, CDR2 SYDVKM. CDR3 nucleotides: TGTGCCAGCAGCCCGCCGGGACTAGTTGTGTTCTTC. Amino acids: CASSPPGLVVFF.